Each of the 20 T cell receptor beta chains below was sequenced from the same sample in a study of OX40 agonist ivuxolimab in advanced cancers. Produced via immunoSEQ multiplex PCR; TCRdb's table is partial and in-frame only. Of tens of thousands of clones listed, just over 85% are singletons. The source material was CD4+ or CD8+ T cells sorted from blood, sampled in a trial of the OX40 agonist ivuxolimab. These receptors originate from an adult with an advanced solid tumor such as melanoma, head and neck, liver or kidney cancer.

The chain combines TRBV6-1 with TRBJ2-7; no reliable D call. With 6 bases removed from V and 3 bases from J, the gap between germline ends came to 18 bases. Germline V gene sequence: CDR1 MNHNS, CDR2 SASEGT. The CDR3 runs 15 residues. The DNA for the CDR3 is TGTGCCAGCAGCGGTGGAGACGCCCCTAACTACGAGCAGTACTTC. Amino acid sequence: CASSGGDAPNYEQYF.

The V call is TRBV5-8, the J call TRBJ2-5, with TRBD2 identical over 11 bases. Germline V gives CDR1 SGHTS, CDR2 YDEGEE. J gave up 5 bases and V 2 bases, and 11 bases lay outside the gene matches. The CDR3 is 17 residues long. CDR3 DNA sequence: TGTGCCAGCAGCTTACCCCTAGCGGGGGGTATAGGGGAGACCCAGTACTTC. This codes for CASSLPLAGGIGETQYF.

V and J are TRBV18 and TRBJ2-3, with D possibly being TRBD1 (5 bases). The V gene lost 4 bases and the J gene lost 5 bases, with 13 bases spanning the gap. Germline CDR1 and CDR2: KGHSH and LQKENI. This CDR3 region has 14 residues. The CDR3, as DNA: TGTGCCAGCTCACAACAACTGGGGCAAGATACGCAGTATTTT. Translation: CASSQQLGQDTQYF. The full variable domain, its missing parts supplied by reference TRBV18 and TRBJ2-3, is NAGVMQNPRHLVRRRGQEARLRCSPMKGHSHVYWYRQLPEEGLKFMVYLQKENIIDESGMPKERFSAEFPKEGPSILRIQQVVRGDSAAYFCASSQQLGQDTQYFGPGTRLTVL.

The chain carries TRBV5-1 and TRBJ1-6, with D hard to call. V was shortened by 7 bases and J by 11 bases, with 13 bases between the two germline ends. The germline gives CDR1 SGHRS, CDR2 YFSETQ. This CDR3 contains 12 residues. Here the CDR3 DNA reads TGCGCCAGCTCACAAGAAGGGACACCCCTCCACTTT. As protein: CASSQEGTPLHF.

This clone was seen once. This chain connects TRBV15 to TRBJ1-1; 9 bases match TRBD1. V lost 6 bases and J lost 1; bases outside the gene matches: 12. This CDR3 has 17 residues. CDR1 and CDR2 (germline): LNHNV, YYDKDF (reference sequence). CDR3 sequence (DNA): TGTGCCACCAGGAGCGACCGGGACAGGGAAAGGAACACTGAAGCTTTCTTT. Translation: CATRSDRDRERNTEAFF. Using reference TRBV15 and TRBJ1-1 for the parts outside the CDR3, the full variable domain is DAMVIQNPRYQVTQFGKPVTLSCSQTLNHNVMYWYQQKSSQAPKLLFHYYDKDFNNEADTPDNFQSRRPNTSFCFLDIRSPGLGDTAMYLCATRSDRDRERNTEAFFGQGTRLTVV.

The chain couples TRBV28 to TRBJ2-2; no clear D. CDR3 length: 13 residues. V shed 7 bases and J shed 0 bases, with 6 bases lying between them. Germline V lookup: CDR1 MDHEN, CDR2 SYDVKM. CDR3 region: CASTMANTGELFF. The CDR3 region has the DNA TGTGCCAGCACGATGGCGAACACCGGGGAGCTGTTTTTT.

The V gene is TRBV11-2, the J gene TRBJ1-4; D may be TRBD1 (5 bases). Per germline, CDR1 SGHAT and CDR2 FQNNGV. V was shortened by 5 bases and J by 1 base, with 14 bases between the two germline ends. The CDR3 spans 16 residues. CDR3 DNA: TGTGCCAGCAGCCAGCAGGGAGGGGTAACTAATGAAAAACTGTTTTTT. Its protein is CASSQQGGVTNEKLFF.

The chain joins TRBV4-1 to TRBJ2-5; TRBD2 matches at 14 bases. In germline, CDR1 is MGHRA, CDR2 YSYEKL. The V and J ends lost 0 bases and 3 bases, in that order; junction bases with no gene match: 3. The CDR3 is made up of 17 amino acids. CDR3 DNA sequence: TGCGCCAGCAGCCAAGAAGGGGGACTAGCGGGAGAAGAGACCCAGTACTTC. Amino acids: CASSQEGGLAGEETQYF.

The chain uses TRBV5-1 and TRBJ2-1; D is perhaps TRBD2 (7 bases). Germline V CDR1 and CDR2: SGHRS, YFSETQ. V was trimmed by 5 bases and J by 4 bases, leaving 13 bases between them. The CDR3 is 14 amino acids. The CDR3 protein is CASSGGGTYNEQFF. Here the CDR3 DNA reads TGCGCCAGCAGTGGGGGAGGGACATACAATGAGCAGTTCTTC.

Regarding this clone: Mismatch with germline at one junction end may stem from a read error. CDR3 coding DNA: TGTGCCAGCAGGGAAGAAGCAGATACGCAGTATTTT. It codes for CASREEADTQYF. The chain joins TRBV2 to TRBJ2-3; no reliable D call. Germline CDR1 reads SNHLY; CDR2 reads FYNNEI. The CDR3 has 12 amino acids.

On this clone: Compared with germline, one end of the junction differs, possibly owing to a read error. The CDR3 reads CASSLFVVPVF. In DNA form, the CDR3 reads TGTGCCAGCAGCTTATTTGTAGTTCCGGTCTTC. The gene calls are TRBV7-2 and TRBJ2-1; D remains ambiguous. The CDR3 is made up of 11 amino acids. Germline V gives CDR1 SGHTA, CDR2 FQGNSA.

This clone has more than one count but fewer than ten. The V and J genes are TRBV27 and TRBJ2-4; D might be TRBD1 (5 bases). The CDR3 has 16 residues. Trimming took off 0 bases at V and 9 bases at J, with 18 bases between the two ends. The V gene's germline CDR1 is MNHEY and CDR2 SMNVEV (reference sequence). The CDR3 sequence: CASSLSPGRARSIQYF. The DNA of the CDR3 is TGTGCCAGCAGTTTATCCCCCGGCAGGGCAAGGTCCATTCAGTACTTC.

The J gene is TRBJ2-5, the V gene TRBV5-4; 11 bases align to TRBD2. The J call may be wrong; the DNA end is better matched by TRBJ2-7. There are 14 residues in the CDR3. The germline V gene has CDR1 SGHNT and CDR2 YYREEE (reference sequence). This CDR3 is CASRPGTSGYEQYF. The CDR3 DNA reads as TGTGCCAGCAGACCCGGGACTAGCGGCTACGAGCAGTACTTC.

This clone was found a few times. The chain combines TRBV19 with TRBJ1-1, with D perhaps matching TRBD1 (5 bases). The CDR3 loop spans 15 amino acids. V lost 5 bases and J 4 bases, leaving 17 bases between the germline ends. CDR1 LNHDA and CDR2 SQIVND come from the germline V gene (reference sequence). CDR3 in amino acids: CASSPQGGLATEAFF. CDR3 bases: TGTGCCAGTAGTCCTCAGGGTGGGTTGGCCACTGAAGCTTTCTTT.

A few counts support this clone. The CDR3 loop is CASSYTEGGGPQHF. The DNA for the CDR3 is TGTGCCAGCAGTTACACAGAAGGGGGAGGGCCCCAGCATTTT. J is TRBJ1-5 and V is TRBV2; D might be TRBD1 (6 bases). The CDR3 runs to 14 residues. The germline V gene encodes CDR1 SNHLY and CDR2 FYNNEI. Between the trimmed V and J ends, which lost 5 bases and 9 bases, there was a span of 17 bases.

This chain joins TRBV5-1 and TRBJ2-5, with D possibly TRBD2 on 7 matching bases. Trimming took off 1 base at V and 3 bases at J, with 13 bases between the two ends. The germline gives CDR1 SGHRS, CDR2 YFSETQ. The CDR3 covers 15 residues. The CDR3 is CASSLRGAVEETQYF. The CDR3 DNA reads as TGCGCCAGCAGCTTGCGGGGGGCCGTTGAAGAGACCCAGTACTTC.

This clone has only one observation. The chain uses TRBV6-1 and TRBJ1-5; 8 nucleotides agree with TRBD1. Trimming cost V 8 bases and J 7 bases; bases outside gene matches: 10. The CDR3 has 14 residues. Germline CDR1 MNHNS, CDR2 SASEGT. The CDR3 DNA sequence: TGTGCCAGCGTTACCGGGACAGGATACCAGCCCCAGCATTTT. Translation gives CASVTGTGYQPQHF.

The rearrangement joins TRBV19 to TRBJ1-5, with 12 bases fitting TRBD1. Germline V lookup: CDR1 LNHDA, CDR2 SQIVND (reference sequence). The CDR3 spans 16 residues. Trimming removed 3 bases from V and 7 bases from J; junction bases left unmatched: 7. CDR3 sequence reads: CASSIPGQGARQPQHF. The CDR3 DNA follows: TGTGCCAGTAGTATCCCGGGACAGGGGGCAAGGCAGCCCCAGCATTTT.

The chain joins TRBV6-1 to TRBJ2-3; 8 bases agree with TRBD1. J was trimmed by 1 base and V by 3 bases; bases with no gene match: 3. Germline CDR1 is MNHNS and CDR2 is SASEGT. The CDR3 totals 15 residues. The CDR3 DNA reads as TGTGCCAGCAGTGACCCGACAGGGGGCACAGATACGCAGTATTTT. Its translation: CASSDPTGGTDTQYF.

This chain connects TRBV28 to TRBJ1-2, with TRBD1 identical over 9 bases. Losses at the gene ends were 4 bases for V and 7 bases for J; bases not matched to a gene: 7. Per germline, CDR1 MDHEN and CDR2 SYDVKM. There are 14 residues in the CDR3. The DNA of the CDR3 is TGTGCCAGCAGTTCCGGGGACAGGGTGAGTGGCTACACCTTC. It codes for CASSSGDRVSGYTF.